This T cell receptor beta chain comes out of a study of shared clonotypes between healthy human individuals. Whole-study results and caveats: Memory subsets generally showed lower estimated richness than naive subsets. Inspection by rarefaction showed sorted-subset sequencing to be incomplete despite large depth. Sharing across four donors was highest in naive CD4 (around 5%) and lowest in memory CD8 (around 0.4%).

Germline CDR1 is SEHNR and CDR2 is FQNEAQ (reference sequence). The CDR3 contains 14 residues. V lost 6 bases to trimming and J lost 4 bases; unmatched junction nucleotides: 3. For this clone: Its antigen is unidentified.

TCRdb's table, derived via immunoSEQ multiplex PCR, lists solely in-frame clones and lacks some. Seen here are 850,000 to 1,200,000 clones, roughly 80% observed once, and the top ten hold about 1.5%. The sequence came from a man younger than 35 in good health. The chain is built from TRBV7-9 and TRBJ2-5; TRBD2 matches at 12 bases. The sequencing input was memory CD4+ T cells sorted from blood. The subset is: CD45RA-negative fraction. In DNA, the CDR3 is TGTGCCAGCAGAACTAGCGGGGGGAGAGAGACCCAGTACTTC. The encoded protein is CASRTSGGRETQYF. Looking up the rest from reference TRBV7-9 and TRBJ2-5 gives the full variable domain: DTGVSQNPRHKITKRGQNVTFRCDPISEHNRLYWYRQTLGQGPEFLTYFQNEAQLEKSRLLSDRFSAERPKGSFSTLEIQRTEQGDSAMYLCASRTSGGRETQYFGPGTRLLVL.